What follows is one T cell receptor (beta chain) and its context. The junction and the germline gene differ at one end; a read error may be behind it. This CDR3 contains 16 residues. Germline V CDR1 and CDR2: LGHNA, YNFKEQ. This sample was taken from a study of metastatic and nonmetastatic thyroid tumors. Study as a whole: From malignant and benign thyroid patients, repertoires in blood and in tumor or nodule tissue were compared.

TCRdb redid the clone calls on the PCR reads using MiXCR. Of 20,000 to 25,000 clones listed, about a sixth were seen once; the top ten hold about 10%. Treatment of any kind had been given to no patient before thyroid surgery. The sequenced sample consisted of tumor tissue. The sequence was obtained from a female donor with papillary thyroid cancer or a benign thyroid nodule (not recorded which). Some clones in this sample may be carry-over from other donors' samples. The chain is built from TRBV4-2 and TRBJ2-7; possible D gene TRBD1, 6 bases. CDR3 amino acids: CASIQGEGRGAYEQYF. CDR3 DNA sequence: TGTGCCAGCATCCAAGGAGAAGGCAGGGGCGCCTACGAGCAGTACTTC.